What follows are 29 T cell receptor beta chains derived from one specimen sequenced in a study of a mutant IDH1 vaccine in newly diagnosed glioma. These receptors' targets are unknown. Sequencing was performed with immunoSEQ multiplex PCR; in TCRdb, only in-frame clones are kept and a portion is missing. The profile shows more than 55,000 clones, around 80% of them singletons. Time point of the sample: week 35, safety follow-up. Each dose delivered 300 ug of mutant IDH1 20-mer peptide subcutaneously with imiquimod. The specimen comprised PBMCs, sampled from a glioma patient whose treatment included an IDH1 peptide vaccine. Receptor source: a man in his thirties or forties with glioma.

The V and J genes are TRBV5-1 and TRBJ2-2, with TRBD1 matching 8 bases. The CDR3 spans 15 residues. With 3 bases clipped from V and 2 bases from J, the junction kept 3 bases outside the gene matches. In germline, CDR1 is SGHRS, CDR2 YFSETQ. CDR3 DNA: TGCGCCAGCAGCTACGGGACAGGTAACACCGGGGAGCTGTTTTTT. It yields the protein CASSYGTGNTGELFF.

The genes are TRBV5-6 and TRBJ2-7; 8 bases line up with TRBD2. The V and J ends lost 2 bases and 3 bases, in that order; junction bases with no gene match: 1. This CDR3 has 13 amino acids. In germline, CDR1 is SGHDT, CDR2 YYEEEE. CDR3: CASSFSGVYEQYF. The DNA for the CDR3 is TGTGCCAGCAGCTTTAGCGGGGTCTACGAGCAGTACTTC.

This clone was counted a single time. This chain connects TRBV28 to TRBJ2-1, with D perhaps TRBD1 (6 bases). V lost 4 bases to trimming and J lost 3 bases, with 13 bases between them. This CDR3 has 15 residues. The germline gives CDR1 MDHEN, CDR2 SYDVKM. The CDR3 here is CASSYTTTGYNEQFF. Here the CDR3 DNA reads TGTGCCAGCAGTTACACAACGACAGGCTACAATGAGCAGTTCTTC.

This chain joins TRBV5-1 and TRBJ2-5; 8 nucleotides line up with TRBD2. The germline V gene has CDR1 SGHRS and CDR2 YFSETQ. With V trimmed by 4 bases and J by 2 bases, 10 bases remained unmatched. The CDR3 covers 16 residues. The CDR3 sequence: CASSGAGGLGQETQYF. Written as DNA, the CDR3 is TGCGCCAGCAGCGGGGCCGGGGGACTAGGGCAAGAGACCCAGTACTTC.

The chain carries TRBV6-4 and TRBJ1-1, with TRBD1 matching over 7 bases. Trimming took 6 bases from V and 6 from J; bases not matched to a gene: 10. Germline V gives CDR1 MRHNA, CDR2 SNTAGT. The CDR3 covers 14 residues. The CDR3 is CASRETGSLAEAFF. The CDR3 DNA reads TGTGCCAGCAGGGAGACAGGGTCGCTGGCTGAAGCTTTCTTT.

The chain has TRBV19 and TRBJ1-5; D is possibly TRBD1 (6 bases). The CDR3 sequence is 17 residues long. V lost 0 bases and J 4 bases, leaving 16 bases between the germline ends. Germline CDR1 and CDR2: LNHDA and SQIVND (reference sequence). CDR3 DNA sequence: TGTGCCAGTAGTATAGAAGGCAGGGGAGTAAGGAATCAGCCCCAGCATTTT. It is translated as CASSIEGRGVRNQPQHF. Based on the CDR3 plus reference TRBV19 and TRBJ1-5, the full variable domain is DGGITQSPKYLFRKEGQNVTLSCEQNLNHDAMYWYRQDPGQGLRLIYYSQIVNDFQKGDIAEGYSVSREKKESFPLTVTSAQKNPTAFYLCASSIEGRGVRNQPQHFGDGTRLSIL.

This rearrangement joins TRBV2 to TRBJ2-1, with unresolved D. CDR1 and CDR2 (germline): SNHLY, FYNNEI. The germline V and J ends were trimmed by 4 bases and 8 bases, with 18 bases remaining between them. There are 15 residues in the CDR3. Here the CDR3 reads CASSARVPDIDEQFF. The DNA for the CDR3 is TGTGCCAGCAGTGCCCGGGTCCCGGATATCGATGAGCAGTTCTTC.

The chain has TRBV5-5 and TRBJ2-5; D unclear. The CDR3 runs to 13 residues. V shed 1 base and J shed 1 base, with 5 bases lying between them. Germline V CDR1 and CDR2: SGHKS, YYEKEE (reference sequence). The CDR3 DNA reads TGTGCCAGCAGCTTGATGGGCCAAGAGACCCAGTACTTC. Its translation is CASSLMGQETQYF.

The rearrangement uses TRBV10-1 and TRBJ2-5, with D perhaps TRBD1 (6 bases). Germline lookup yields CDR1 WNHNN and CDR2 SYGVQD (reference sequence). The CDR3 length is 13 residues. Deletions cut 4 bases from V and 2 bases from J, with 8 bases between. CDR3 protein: CASSGQEQETQYF. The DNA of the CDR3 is TGCGCCAGCAGTGGACAGGAACAAGAGACCCAGTACTTC.

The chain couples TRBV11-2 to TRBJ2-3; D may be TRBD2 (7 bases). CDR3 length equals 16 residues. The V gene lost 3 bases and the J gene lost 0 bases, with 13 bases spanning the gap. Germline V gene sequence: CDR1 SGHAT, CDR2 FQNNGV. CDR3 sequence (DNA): TGTGCCAGCAGCTTTGCCGGGGGGCAGAGCACAGATACGCAGTATTTT. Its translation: CASSFAGGQSTDTQYF.

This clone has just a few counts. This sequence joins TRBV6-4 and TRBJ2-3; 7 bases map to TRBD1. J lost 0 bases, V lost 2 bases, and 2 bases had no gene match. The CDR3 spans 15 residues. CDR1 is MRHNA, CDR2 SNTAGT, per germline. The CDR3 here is CASSDGTASTDTQYF. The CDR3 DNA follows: TGTGCCAGCAGTGACGGGACAGCTAGCACAGATACGCAGTATTTT.

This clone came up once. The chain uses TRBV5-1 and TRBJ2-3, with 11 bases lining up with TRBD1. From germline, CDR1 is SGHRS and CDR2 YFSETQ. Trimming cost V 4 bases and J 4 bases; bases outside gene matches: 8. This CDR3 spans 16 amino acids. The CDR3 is CASSIRDRGSADTQYF. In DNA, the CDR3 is TGCGCCAGCAGCATCCGGGACAGGGGGTCCGCAGATACGCAGTATTTT.

CDR3 sequence (DNA): TGCGCCAGCAGCCAAGTTACTACGGGGGTGTGGGAGCAGTACTTC. Protein sequence: CASSQVTTGVWEQYF. V usage is TRBV4-1 and J usage is TRBJ2-7; possible D gene TRBD2, 6 bases. V was clipped by 1 base and J by 7 bases, with 17 bases between them. The CDR3 loop spans 15 amino acids. Germline-derived CDR1 and CDR2 are MGHRA and YSYEKL.

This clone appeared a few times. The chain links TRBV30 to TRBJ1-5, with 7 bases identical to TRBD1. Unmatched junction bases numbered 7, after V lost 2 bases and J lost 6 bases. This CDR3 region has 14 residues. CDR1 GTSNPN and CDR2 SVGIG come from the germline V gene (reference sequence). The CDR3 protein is CAWSLTGVGQPQHF. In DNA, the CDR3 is TGTGCCTGGAGTTTAACAGGGGTAGGTCAGCCCCAGCATTTT. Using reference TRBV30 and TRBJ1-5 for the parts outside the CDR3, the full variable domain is SQTIHQWPATLVQPVGSPLSLECTVEGTSNPNLYWYRQAAGRGLQLLFYSVGIGQISSEVPQNLSASRPQDRQFILSSKKLLLSDSGFYLCAWSLTGVGQPQHFGDGTRLSIL.

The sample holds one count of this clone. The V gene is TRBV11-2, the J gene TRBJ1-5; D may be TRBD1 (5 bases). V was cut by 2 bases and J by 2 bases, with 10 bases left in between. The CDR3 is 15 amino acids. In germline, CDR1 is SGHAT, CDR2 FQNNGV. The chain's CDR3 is CASSLWGDRNQPQHF. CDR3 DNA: TGTGCCAGCAGCTTATGGGGGGACCGCAATCAGCCCCAGCATTTT.

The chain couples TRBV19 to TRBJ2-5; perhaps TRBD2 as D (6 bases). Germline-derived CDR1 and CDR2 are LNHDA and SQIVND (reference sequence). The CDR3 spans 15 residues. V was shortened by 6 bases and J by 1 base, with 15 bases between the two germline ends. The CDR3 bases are TGTGCCAGTAGCCTCCTCGGGGGTGGCCAAGAGACCCAGTACTTC. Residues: CASSLLGGGQETQYF. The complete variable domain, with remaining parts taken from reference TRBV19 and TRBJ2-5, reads DGGITQSPKYLFRKEGQNVTLSCEQNLNHDAMYWYRQDPGQGLRLIYYSQIVNDFQKGDIAEGYSVSREKKESFPLTVTSAQKNPTAFYLCASSLLGGGQETQYFGPGTRLLVL.

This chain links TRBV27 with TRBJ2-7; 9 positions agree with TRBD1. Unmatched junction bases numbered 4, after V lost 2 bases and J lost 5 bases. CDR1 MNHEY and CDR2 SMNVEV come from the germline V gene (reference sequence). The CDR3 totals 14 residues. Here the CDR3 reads CASSLLGTGNEQYF. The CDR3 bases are TGTGCCAGCAGTTTACTCGGGACAGGGAACGAGCAGTACTTC.

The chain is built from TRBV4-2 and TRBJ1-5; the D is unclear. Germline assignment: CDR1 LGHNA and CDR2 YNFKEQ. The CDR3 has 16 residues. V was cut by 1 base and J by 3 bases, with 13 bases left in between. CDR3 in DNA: TGTGCCAGCAGCCAAGTATCGGGTGATGCCAATCAGCCCCAGCATTTT. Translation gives CASSQVSGDANQPQHF.

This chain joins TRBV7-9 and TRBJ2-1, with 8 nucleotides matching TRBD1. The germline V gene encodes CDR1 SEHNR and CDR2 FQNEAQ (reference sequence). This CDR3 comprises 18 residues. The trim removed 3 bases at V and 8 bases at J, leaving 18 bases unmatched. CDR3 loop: CASSFDLAAGTGVDEQFF. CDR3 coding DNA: TGTGCCAGCAGCTTTGATTTAGCTGCCGGGACAGGAGTCGATGAGCAGTTCTTC. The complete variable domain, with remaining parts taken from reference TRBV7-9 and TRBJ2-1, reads DTGVSQNPRHKITKRGQNVTFRCDPISEHNRLYWYRQTLGQGPEFLTYFQNEAQLEKSRLLSDRFSAERPKGSFSTLEIQRTEQGDSAMYLCASSFDLAAGTGVDEQFFGPGTRLTVL.

DNA for the CDR3: TGTGCCAGCAGTTTTAGCGGGGGGGCCTGGGAGACCCAGTACTTC. It encodes CASSFSGGAWETQYF. V gene TRBV7-8 combines with J gene TRBJ2-5; 11 nucleotides align to TRBD2. The ends lost 6 bases at V and 5 bases at J; junction bases unmatched: 8. CDR1 and CDR2 (germline): SGHVS, FQNEAQ. The length of the CDR3 is 15 residues.

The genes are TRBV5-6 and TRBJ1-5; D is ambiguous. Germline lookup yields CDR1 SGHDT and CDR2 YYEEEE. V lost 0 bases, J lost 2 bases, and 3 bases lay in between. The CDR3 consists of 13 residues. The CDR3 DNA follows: TGTGCCAGCAGCTTGGCTGGCAATCAGCCCCAGCATTTT. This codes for CASSLAGNQPQHF.

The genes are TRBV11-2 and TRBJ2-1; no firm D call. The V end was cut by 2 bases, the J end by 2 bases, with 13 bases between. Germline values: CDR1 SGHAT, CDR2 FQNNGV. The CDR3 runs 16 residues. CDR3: CASSLIGRYTYNEQFF. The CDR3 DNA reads TGTGCCAGCAGCTTAATCGGCAGGTACACCTACAATGAGCAGTTCTTC.

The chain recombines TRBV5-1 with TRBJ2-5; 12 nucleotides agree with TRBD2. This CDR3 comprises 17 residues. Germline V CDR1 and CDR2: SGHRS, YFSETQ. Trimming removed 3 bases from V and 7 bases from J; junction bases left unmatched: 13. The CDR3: CASSSGTSGRFVGTQYF. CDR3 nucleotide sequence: TGCGCCAGCAGCTCCGGGACTAGCGGGCGGTTTGTGGGGACCCAGTACTTC.

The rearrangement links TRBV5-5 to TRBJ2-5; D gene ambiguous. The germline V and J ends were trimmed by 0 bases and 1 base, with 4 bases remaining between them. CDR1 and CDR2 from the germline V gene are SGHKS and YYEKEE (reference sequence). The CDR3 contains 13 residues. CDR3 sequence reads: CASSLGGQETQYF. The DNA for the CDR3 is TGTGCCAGCAGCTTGGGGGGCCAAGAGACCCAGTACTTC.

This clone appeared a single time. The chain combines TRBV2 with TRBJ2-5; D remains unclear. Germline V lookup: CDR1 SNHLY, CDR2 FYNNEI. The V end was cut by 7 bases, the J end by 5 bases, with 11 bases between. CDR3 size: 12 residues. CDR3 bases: TGTGCCAGCAAGGCTGCTGGGGAGACCCAGTACTTC. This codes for CASKAAGETQYF.

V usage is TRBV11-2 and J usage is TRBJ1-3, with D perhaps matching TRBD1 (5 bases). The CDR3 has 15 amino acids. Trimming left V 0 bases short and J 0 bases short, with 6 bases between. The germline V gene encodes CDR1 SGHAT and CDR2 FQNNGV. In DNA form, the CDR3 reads TGTGCCAGCAGCTTAGAAGGGGTCTCTGGAAACACCATATATTTT. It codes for CASSLEGVSGNTIYF.

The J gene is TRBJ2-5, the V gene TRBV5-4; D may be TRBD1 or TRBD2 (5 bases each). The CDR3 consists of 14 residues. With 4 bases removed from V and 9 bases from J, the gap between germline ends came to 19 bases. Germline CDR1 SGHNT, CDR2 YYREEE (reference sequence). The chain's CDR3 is CASSPSGPYGAQYF. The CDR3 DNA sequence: TGTGCCAGCAGCCCTTCGGGGCCCTATGGGGCCCAGTACTTC.

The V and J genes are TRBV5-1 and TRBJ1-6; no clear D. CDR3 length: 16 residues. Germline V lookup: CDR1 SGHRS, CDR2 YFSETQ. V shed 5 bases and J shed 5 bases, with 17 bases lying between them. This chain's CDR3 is CASSGRLPGDNSPLHF. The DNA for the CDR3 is TGCGCCAGCAGTGGCAGGTTGCCTGGAGATAATTCACCCCTCCACTTT.

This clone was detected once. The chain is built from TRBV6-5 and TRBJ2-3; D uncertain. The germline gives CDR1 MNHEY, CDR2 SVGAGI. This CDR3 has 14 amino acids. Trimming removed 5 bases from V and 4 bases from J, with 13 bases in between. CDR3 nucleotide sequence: TGTGCCAGCAGTCGATACCGGACGGCAGATACGCAGTATTTT. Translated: CASSRYRTADTQYF.